These T cell receptor beta chains were read from a single sample in a study of OX40 agonist ivuxolimab in advanced cancers. Here immunoSEQ multiplex PCR was the method, and the copy in TCRdb shows in-frame clones only, minus some. This table has 40,000 to 60,000 clones, roughly 90% appearing once. The sequencing used CD4+ or CD8+ T cells sorted from blood, collected in a trial of the OX40 agonist ivuxolimab. These receptors were collected from an adult with an advanced solid tumor such as melanoma, head and neck, liver or kidney cancer. CDR3s include the opening cysteine and the closing phenylalanine or tryptophan. A D gene is named only where the DNA matches it firmly. Only some rows state a clone size, as once, few, many or a class for expanded clones.

j_call: TRBJ2-3
clone_size: -
d_call: TRBD2
cdr3_length: 17
v_call: TRBV27
cdr3_nt: TGTGCCAGCAGTTCAGAGCCGGGACTAGCGCCCACTCATACGCAGTATTTT
cdr3_aa: CASSSEPGLAPTHTQYF

j_call: TRBJ2-5
clone_size: -
d_call: -
cdr3_length: 11
v_call: TRBV5-6
cdr3_nt: TGTGCCAGCAGCTACCAAGAGACCCAGTACTTC
cdr3_aa: CASSYQETQYF

j_call: TRBJ2-7
clone_size: -
d_call: -
cdr3_length: 13
v_call: TRBV5-6
cdr3_nt: TGTGCCAGCAGCTCTGGACTGGGCGACGAGCAGTACTTC
cdr3_aa: CASSSGLGDEQYF

j_call: TRBJ1-4
clone_size: -
d_call: -
cdr3_length: 14
v_call: TRBV7-9
cdr3_nt: TGTGCCAGCAGCTTACCAGGGGACGGTGAAAAACTGTTTTTT
cdr3_aa: CASSLPGDGEKLFF

j_call: TRBJ2-1
clone_size: -
d_call: -
cdr3_length: 12
v_call: TRBV28
cdr3_nt: TGTGCCAGCAGGCTATTTAGGGATGAGCAGTTCTTC
cdr3_aa: CASRLFRDEQFF

j_call: TRBJ2-1
clone_size: -
d_call: TRBD2
cdr3_length: 13
v_call: TRBV27
cdr3_nt: TGTGCCAGCGTTAGCGGGGGGGCAAATGAGCAGTTCTTC
cdr3_aa: CASVSGGANEQFF

j_call: TRBJ1-6
clone_size: -
d_call: TRBD1
cdr3_length: 14
v_call: TRBV7-8
cdr3_nt: TGTGCCAGCAGCTTTCCAGGGGGCTCATCACCCCTCCACTTT
cdr3_aa: CASSFPGGSSPLHF

j_call: TRBJ1-4
clone_size: -
d_call: -
cdr3_length: 13
v_call: TRBV30
cdr3_nt: TGTGCCTGGAGTTTTCTGGCTAATGAAAAACTGTTTTTT
cdr3_aa: CAWSFLANEKLFF

j_call: TRBJ2-3
clone_size: -
d_call: TRBD2
cdr3_length: 13
v_call: TRBV13
cdr3_nt: TGTGCCAGCCGCGGGGGGAGCACAGATACGCAGTATTTT
cdr3_aa: CASRGGSTDTQYF

j_call: TRBJ2-7
clone_size: -
d_call: -
cdr3_length: 15
v_call: TRBV5-6
cdr3_nt: TGTGCCAGCAGCCACTCCTTGGGGGAGTTCTACGAGCAGTACTTC
cdr3_aa: CASSHSLGEFYEQYF

j_call: TRBJ2-7
clone_size: -
d_call: -
cdr3_length: 12
v_call: TRBV6-5
cdr3_nt: TGTGCCAGCAGTTACGACGGCCTAGAGCAGTACTTC
cdr3_aa: CASSYDGLEQYF

j_call: TRBJ1-1
clone_size: few
d_call: -
cdr3_length: 15
v_call: TRBV4-3
cdr3_nt: TGCGCCAGCAGCCAAGATCCAGGGCCGGACACTGAAGCTTTCTTT
cdr3_aa: CASSQDPGPDTEAFF

j_call: TRBJ1-1
clone_size: -
d_call: -
cdr3_length: 14
v_call: TRBV9
cdr3_nt: TGTGCCAGCAGCGGTATGAGGCTTAGCACTGAAGCTTTCTTT
cdr3_aa: CASSGMRLSTEAFF

j_call: TRBJ1-1
clone_size: -
d_call: -
cdr3_length: 14
v_call: TRBV7-9
cdr3_nt: TGTGCCAGCAGCTCCGTTAGGGACGGCACTGAAGCTTTCTTT
cdr3_aa: CASSSVRDGTEAFF

j_call: TRBJ1-4
clone_size: -
d_call: TRBD1
cdr3_length: 15
v_call: TRBV9
cdr3_nt: TGTGCCAGCAGCGTAGCCGGGACAGGGGCTGAAAAACTGTTTTTT
cdr3_aa: CASSVAGTGAEKLFF

j_call: TRBJ1-4
clone_size: -
d_call: -
cdr3_length: 13
v_call: TRBV7-9
cdr3_nt: TGTGCCAGCAGCTTAGGACCGAGCGAAAAACTGTTTTTT
cdr3_aa: CASSLGPSEKLFF

j_call: TRBJ2-1
clone_size: -
d_call: -
cdr3_length: 12
v_call: TRBV2
cdr3_nt: TGTGCCAGCAGTTCAGGGCCGGATGAGCAGTTCTTC
cdr3_aa: CASSSGPDEQFF

j_call: TRBJ2-7
clone_size: -
d_call: TRBD2
cdr3_length: 15
v_call: TRBV7-2
cdr3_nt: TGTGCCAGCAGCCCGGCGGGGGAAGGGCTCTACGAGCAGTACTTC
cdr3_aa: CASSPAGEGLYEQYF